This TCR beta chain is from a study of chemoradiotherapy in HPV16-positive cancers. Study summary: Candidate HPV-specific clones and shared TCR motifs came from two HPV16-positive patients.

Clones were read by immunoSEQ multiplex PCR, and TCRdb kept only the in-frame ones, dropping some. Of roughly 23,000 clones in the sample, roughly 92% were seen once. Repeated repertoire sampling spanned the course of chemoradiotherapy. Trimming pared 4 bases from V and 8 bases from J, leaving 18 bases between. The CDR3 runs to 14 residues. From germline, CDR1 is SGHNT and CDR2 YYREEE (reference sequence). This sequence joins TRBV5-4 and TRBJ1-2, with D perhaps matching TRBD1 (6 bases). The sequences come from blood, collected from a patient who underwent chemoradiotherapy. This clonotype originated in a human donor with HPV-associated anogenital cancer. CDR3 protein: CASSLRQERAGYTF. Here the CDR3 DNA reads TGTGCCAGCAGCCTACGACAGGAAAGGGCAGGCTACACCTTC.